These T cell receptor beta chains were read from a single sample in a study of cytomegalovirus exposure and HLA in healthy donors. Repertoires were generated with immunoSEQ multiplex PCR, while TCRdb's copy carries only in-frame clones and drops some. The table shows approximately 110,000 clones, with roughly 13% occurring only once. Sequences were obtained from PBMCs. Receptors originate from a man aged 35 to 55 in good health and CMV-seropositive. CDR3s include the opening cysteine and the closing phenylalanine or tryptophan. The D gene is left open where the match is weak. The size of a clone is reported for some rows only, either as once, few or many, or as a class for expanded clones.

>TRBV27|NA|TRBJ1-1|NA
TGTGCCAGCGTCGCTGGAGGTTTCAGCACTGAAGCTTTCTTT
CASVAGGFSTEAFF
>TRBV27|TRBD1|TRBJ1-2|NA
TGTGCCAGCAGTTTATGGGCAGGGGGATTACGCGGCTACACCTTC
CASSLWAGGLRGYTF
>TRBV27|TRBD1|TRBJ2-7|few
TGTGCCAGCTTTAGCTCCAGGGGGCCCACCTACGAGCAGTACTTC
CASFSSRGPTYEQYF
>TRBV19|TRBD1|TRBJ1-2|once
TGTGCCAGTAGTTCGGGGACAGGGGTAAGCTATGGCTACACCTTC
CASSSGTGVSYGYTF
>TRBV7-2|NA|TRBJ1-1|few
TGTGCCAGCAGCTTCGGCGGGGAGAACACTGAAGCTTTCTTT
CASSFGGENTEAFF
>TRBV28|TRBD1|TRBJ2-4|NA
TGTGCCAGCAGTTACATGACAGGGGCCAACATTCAGTACTTC
CASSYMTGANIQYF
>TRBV28|NA|TRBJ2-1|NA
TGTGCCAGCAGTCCTTCGGACCGGACACACAATGAGCAGTTCTTC
CASSPSDRTHNEQFF
>TRBV4-3|TRBD2|TRBJ2-7|few
TGCGCCAGCAGCCTGACGGGGACTAGCGGGTACTACGAGCAGTACTTC
CASSLTGTSGYYEQYF
>TRBV18|TRBD1|TRBJ1-2|once
TGTGCCAGCTCATCAGGTCAGGGGGCTAACTATGGCTACACCTTC
CASSSGQGANYGYTF
>TRBV25-1|NA|TRBJ2-1|few
TGTGCCAGCAGTAAAACGGGACTTAACTACAATGAGCAGTTCTTC
CASSKTGLNYNEQFF
>TRBV5-1|TRBD1|TRBJ2-5|few
TGCGCCAGCAGCCCAAGGGGGCGCGGGGAGACCCAGTACTTC
CASSPRGRGETQYF
>TRBV27|TRBD2|TRBJ2-5|NA
TGTGCCAGCAGTTTTAACGGGAGGTTGGAGACCCAGTACTTC
CASSFNGRLETQYF
>TRBV9|NA|TRBJ2-5|few
TGTGCCAGCAGCTCTTCGAAGGAGGGGACCCAGTACTTC
CASSSSKEGTQYF
>TRBV19|TRBD1|TRBJ2-1|NA
TGTGCCAGTAGTAGGACAGGGCCCCTTACTAGTGGGCAGTTCTTC
CASSRTGPLTSGQFF
>TRBV7-2|TRBD2|TRBJ2-1|NA
TGTGCCAGCAGCCCAGGGACTAGCGGGAGTGCTGGCTTCAATGAGCAGTTCTTC
CASSPGTSGSAGFNEQFF
>TRBV27|NA|TRBJ2-7|few
TGTGCCAGCAGTCCGGCCAGGGGAAACGAGCAGTACTTC
CASSPARGNEQYF
>TRBV7-9|NA|TRBJ2-2|few
TGTGCCAGCAGCTTAGACCCACAGGTCACCGGGGAGCTGTTTTTT
CASSLDPQVTGELFF
>TRBV7-2|NA|TRBJ2-5|few
TGTGCCAGCAGCTTAGAGTCCACTAGACCGGAGACCCAGTACTTC
CASSLESTRPETQYF
>TRBV6-1|NA|TRBJ1-4|few
TGTGCCAGCACTTGGGAGGGAACGACTAATGAAAAACTGTTTTTT
CASTWEGTTNEKLFF
>TRBV7-8|NA|TRBJ1-2|NA
TGTGCCAGCAGCTTTGGAGGGGTCTATGGCTACACCTTC
CASSFGGVYGYTF
>TRBV12-5|NA|TRBJ1-5|NA
TGTGCTAGTGGTTTGGATCAAAATCAGCCCCAGCATTTT
CASGLDQNQPQHF
>TRBV28|TRBD2|TRBJ2-7|NA
TGTGCCAGCAGAGAGCCTAGCGGGAACTGGTACGAGCAGTACTTC
CASREPSGNWYEQYF
>TRBV7-2|TRBD1|TRBJ2-1|NA
TGTGCCAGCAGACAAAGGACAGGGTCGTGGAATGAGCAGTTCTTC
CASRQRTGSWNEQFF
>TRBV6-1|TRBD2|TRBJ2-3|few
TGTGCCAGCAGTGGCACTAGCGGGCGGCGATTCACAGATACGCAGTATTTT
CASSGTSGRRFTDTQYF
>TRBV7-2|NA|TRBJ1-4|NA
TGTGCCAGCAGCTTTCAGTCTAATGAAAAACTGTTTTTT
CASSFQSNEKLFF
>TRBV6-1|TRBD2|TRBJ2-7|NA
TGTGCCAGCAGCGATAGCGGGAGAAACTACGAGCAGTACTTC
CASSDSGRNYEQYF
>TRBV7-9|NA|TRBJ1-1|few
TGTGCCAGCAGCTTAGGGGGGACTAACACTGAAGCTTTCTTT
CASSLGGTNTEAFF
>TRBV2|NA|TRBJ1-1|few
TGTGCCAGCAGAGCATCGACAGAGAACACTGAAGCTTTCTTT
CASRASTENTEAFF
>TRBV5-1|TRBD1|TRBJ2-5|NA
TGCGCCAGCAGAGCCGGGACAGAAGAGACCCAGTACTTC
CASRAGTEETQYF
>TRBV6-5|TRBD1|TRBJ1-2|few
TGTGCCAGCGGTTCATGGGACAGGGGATATGGCTACACCTTC
CASGSWDRGYGYTF
>TRBV19|TRBD1|TRBJ1-1|NA
TGTGCCACGAGACTTGGGACAGGGGACACTGAAGCTTTCTTT
CATRLGTGDTEAFF
>TRBV5-3|NA|TRBJ2-3|few
TGTGCCAGAAAAGTCGGCAGGGTCCCCAGCACAGATACGCAGTATTTT
CARKVGRVPSTDTQYF
>TRBV6-1|TRBD1|TRBJ2-1|NA
TGTGCCAGCAGGTCCCGGGACAGGCATAATGAGCAGTTCTTC
CASRSRDRHNEQFF
>TRBV6-5|TRBD2|TRBJ2-7|NA
TGTGCCAGCAGTTACGGACTAGCGGGGTACGAGCAGTACTTC
CASSYGLAGYEQYF
>TRBV5-6|NA|TRBJ2-7|few
TGTGCCAGCAGCCCCACCGGGACACCTTACGAGCAGTACTTC
CASSPTGTPYEQYF
>TRBV15|NA|TRBJ1-2|few
TGTGCCACCAGCAGAGGAGGCACGGGGATTAACTATGGCTACACCTTC
CATSRGGTGINYGYTF
>TRBV27|TRBD2|TRBJ2-3|few
TGTGCCAGCAGTCGAAGCGGGAGTTTGATAGATACGCAGTATTTT
CASSRSGSLIDTQYF
>TRBV4-3|TRBD2|TRBJ2-3|few
TGCGCCAGCAGCCAAGGGGCGGGGACTAGCGGCACAGATACGCAGTATTTT
CASSQGAGTSGTDTQYF
>TRBV4-1|TRBD1|TRBJ2-7|few
TGCGCCAGCAGCCCCCAAAGGGGACAGGGGGGTTCGACCTACGAGCAGTACTTC
CASSPQRGQGGSTYEQYF
>TRBV29-1|TRBD2|TRBJ2-5|few
TGCAGCGTTCAGCCCGGGACTAGCGGGAGAGAGACCCAGTACTTC
CSVQPGTSGRETQYF
>TRBV10-1|TRBD1|TRBJ1-5|NA
TGCGCCAGTAGACAGGGGAATGATAATCAGCCCCAGCATTTT
CASRQGNDNQPQHF
>TRBV5-6|NA|TRBJ1-6|NA
TGTGCCAGCAGCTTGAGACATAATAATTCACCCCTCCACTTT
CASSLRHNNSPLHF
>TRBV5-1|NA|TRBJ2-7|NA
TGCGCCAGCAGCTTGGAGCTAGCGAGGATCTACGAGCAGTACTTC
CASSLELARIYEQYF
>TRBV4-1|NA|TRBJ2-7|few
TGCGCCAGCAGCCAACCCCGGCAGGGGTACGGTCACGAGCAGTACTTC
CASSQPRQGYGHEQYF
>TRBV5-1|NA|TRBJ2-3|few
TGCGCCAGCAGCTTATTAGGAGTCCCAGATACGCAGTATTTT
CASSLLGVPDTQYF
>TRBV5-8|TRBD2|TRBJ2-3|few
TGTGCCAGCAGCTACCGACTAGCGGGAATAGATACGCAGTATTTT
CASSYRLAGIDTQYF
>TRBV10-3|NA|TRBJ2-7|few
TGTGCCATCAGTGGTGAAGGGGCAACTTCCTACGAGCAGTACTTC
CAISGEGATSYEQYF
>TRBV20-1|NA|TRBJ2-7|few
TGCAGTGCTGGCAGGGTTTACGAGCAGTACTTC
CSAGRVYEQYF
>TRBV4-1|NA|TRBJ1-1|NA
TGCGCCAGCAGCCCCCCCGTCGGGTACGGCACTGAAGCTTTCTTT
CASSPPVGYGTEAFF
>TRBV5-4|TRBD1|TRBJ2-2|few
TGTGCCAGCAGCCTGCAGGGGGTGAACACCGGGGAGCTGTTTTTT
CASSLQGVNTGELFF
>TRBV7-9|TRBD1|TRBJ2-7|NA
TGTGCCAGCAGCGATAAACCGGGACAGGGGCCAACCTACGAGCAGTACTTC
CASSDKPGQGPTYEQYF
>TRBV6-5|NA|TRBJ2-7|few
TGTGCCAGCAGTGGGCGCCGAGGGTTAATGGGCGAGCAGTACTTC
CASSGRRGLMGEQYF
>TRBV12-5|NA|TRBJ1-2|NA
TGTGCTAGTGGTTTATCCGTCCTTGATGGCTACACCTTC
CASGLSVLDGYTF
>TRBV27|TRBD2|TRBJ2-7|NA
TGTGCCAGCAGTTCACACTACCAAGCGGGAGGCTCCTACGAGCAGTACTTC
CASSSHYQAGGSYEQYF
>TRBV4-3|TRBD2|TRBJ2-7|NA
TGCGCCAGCAGCCGGCGCAGACTAGCGGGAGACGAGCAGTACTTC
CASSRRRLAGDEQYF
>TRBV7-6|NA|TRBJ2-7|few
TGTGCCAGCAGCTCCCGGGAGAGCTACGAGCAGTACTTC
CASSSRESYEQYF
>TRBV12-5|TRBD1|TRBJ2-1|NA
TGTGCTAGTCGGACAGGACCCATTTACAATGAGCAGTTCTTC
CASRTGPIYNEQFF